The clone carrying this T cell receptor beta chain has a count of ten or more. Its target is unknown. The entry originates in a study of T cell repertoires in cytomegalovirus infection. Looking at the study overall: Indications of both CMV infection and matching HLA type were provided by public TCR beta signatures. The study, taken as a whole, reports: The response measured ex vivo was dominated by TCR beta clonotypes (HLA-C-restricted and CMV-specific). Identification of carriers of CMV plus the relevant HLA was achieved through cumulative public TCR beta family frequency.

Each CDR3 protein is one row after TCRdb ran MiXCR on the reads. The sample has hundreds of thousands of distinct CDR3 sequences, approximately 34% seen once; the top ten hold roughly 2.9%. This CDR3 is built from 11 residues. The ends were cut back, 5 bases at V and 7 bases at J, with 9 bases in the middle. From germline, CDR1 is MNHEY and CDR2 SVGEGT. This TCR derives from a human donor in good health (CMV status not recorded). Some clones in this sample may be carry-over from other donors' samples. Sequencing was done on a sample of PBMCs. The rearrangement uses TRBV6-2 or TRBV6-3 and TRBJ2-7; D might be TRBD1 (5 bases). CDR3 protein: CASSPHREQYF. The CDR3 DNA is TGTGCCAGCAGTCCGCACAGGGAGCAGTACTTC.